The sequence of this TCR beta chain was determined in a study of beta chain features in type 1 diabetes. Study results and limitations: Among all four CD4+ subsets, Type 1 diabetes patients had TCRB CDR3s that were moderately but significantly shorter.

Concerning this clone: Its target is unknown.

The germline gives CDR1 SGHDT, CDR2 YYEEEE. The CDR3 sequence is 15 residues long. Trimming pared 2 bases from V and 4 bases from J, leaving 13 bases between. All of the isolated RNA was reverse transcribed, so expressed TCRB transcripts were sequenced. Assay used: immunoSEQ multiplex PCR; TCRdb lists only in-frame clones, some missing. The table has around 40,000 clones, 66% seen once. The rearrangement uses TRBV5-6 and TRBJ2-1, with a weak D call TRBD1 (6 bases). This clonotype was sampled from a woman in her late teens or twenties with type 1 diabetes. The sequencing sample was made of Tregs from blood. CDR3 residues: CASSFIPGAYNEQFF. Here the CDR3 DNA reads TGTGCCAGCAGCTTCATACCAGGGGCTTACAATGAGCAGTTCTTC.